This is a list of T cell receptor beta chains from one sample in a study of cytomegalovirus exposure and HLA in healthy donors. Profiling relied on immunoSEQ multiplex PCR, and the TCRdb table lists in-frame clones only, not all of them. The sample consists of around 120,000 clones, less than 20% of them appearing once. The sample was PBMCs. Receptor source: a woman in her late teens or twenties in good health and CMV-seronegative. Both conserved end residues are part of each CDR3. The order of the fields is J gene, V gene, D gene, clone size, CDR3 DNA, CDR3 protein. D genes are given only for firm matches. The listing skips clone size in some rows; elsewhere it reads once, few, many or a size class.

TRBJ1-2,TRBV7-8,TRBD1,NA,TGTGCCAGCAGCTTACCCCCGGGACAGGACAACTATGGCTACACCTTC,CASSLPPGQDNYGYTF
TRBJ1-1,TRBV15,NA,NA,TGTGCCACCAGCAGAGGGTCAGTGAACACTGAAGCTTTCTTT,CATSRGSVNTEAFF
TRBJ1-3,TRBV2,NA,few,TGTGCCAGCAGGGCCGACTCTGGAAACACCATATATTTT,CASRADSGNTIYF
TRBJ2-5,TRBV19,TRBD1,NA,TGTGCCAGTTCCCGGGACAGGGAAGAGACCCAGTACTTC,CASSRDREETQYF
TRBJ1-4,TRBV19,NA,NA,TGTGCCAGTAGTATAGCCCGGGGAATTCATAATGAAAAACTGTTTTTT,CASSIARGIHNEKLFF
TRBJ2-1,TRBV5-4,TRBD2,few,TGTGCCAGCAGCGCTAGCGGGGGGGCCCAAAATGAGCAGTTCTTC,CASSASGGAQNEQFF
TRBJ2-7,TRBV6-1,TRBD1,NA,TGTGCCAGCAGCCTCGGGACAGGTGGCTACGAGCAGTACTTC,CASSLGTGGYEQYF
TRBJ1-3,TRBV23-1,NA,few,TGCGCCAGCAGACGCGGGCCAGAGGAGGGAAACACCATATATTTT,CASRRGPEEGNTIYF
TRBJ2-1,TRBV7-2,NA,NA,TGTGCCAGCAGCTTAGCGAAGGGGGATTACAATGAGCAGTTCTTC,CASSLAKGDYNEQFF
TRBJ2-2,TRBV9,NA,few,TGTGCCAGCAGCGTAGTTTTGGGGACAACAAACACCGGGGAGCTGTTTTTT,CASSVVLGTTNTGELFF
TRBJ1-2,TRBV28,NA,NA,TGTGCCAGCAGTTTGCCCTCCTACAGGGCTAACTATGGCTACACCTTC,CASSLPSYRANYGYTF
TRBJ2-2,TRBV29-1,TRBD1,NA,TGCAGCGTATTCCCCCCTGACAGGGATGCCGGGGAGCTGTTTTTT,CSVFPPDRDAGELFF
TRBJ1-2,TRBV5-4,TRBD1,NA,TGTGCCAGCAGCCCCGGACAGGGGGCCCTTAACTATGGCTACACCTTC,CASSPGQGALNYGYTF
TRBJ2-3,TRBV25-1,TRBD2,NA,TGTGCCAGCCAGGGGGGACTAGCGGGAGCAGATACGCAGTATTTT,CASQGGLAGADTQYF
TRBJ2-3,TRBV9,NA,NA,TGTGCCAGCAGCGTAGTTGGAGCCCCCGTCGATACGCAGTATTTT,CASSVVGAPVDTQYF
TRBJ2-7,TRBV9,NA,NA,TGTGCCAGCAGCCCAACCGGGCTAGCAGACTACGAGCAGTACTTC,CASSPTGLADYEQYF
TRBJ2-5,TRBV5-6,NA,NA,TGTGCCAGCAGCTTGATTCGGCGGAACCAAGAGGCCCAGTACTTC,CASSLIRRNQEAQYF
TRBJ2-5,TRBV28,NA,NA,TGTGCCAGCAGTTTATGGGGGGCCCAAGAGACCCAGTACTTC,CASSLWGAQETQYF
TRBJ2-1,TRBV2,NA,few,TGTGCCAGCAGTGTAGGCGGATCCAGGCAGTTCTTC,CASSVGGSRQFF
TRBJ1-2,TRBV7-9,TRBD1,few,TGTGCCAGCAGCGTCGACAGGGGGCTGGGGGGCTACACCTTC,CASSVDRGLGGYTF
TRBJ2-1,TRBV7-3,NA,NA,TGTGCCAGCAGCTTAGGGACTCCTAATGAGCAGTTCTTC,CASSLGTPNEQFF
TRBJ1-1,TRBV28,NA,few,TGTGCCAGCACCCTGGGAGCTGAAGCTTTCTTT,CASTLGAEAFF
TRBJ2-3,TRBV27,NA,NA,TGTGCCAGCAGGAGGACAGACACAGATACGCAGTATTTT,CASRRTDTDTQYF
TRBJ2-2,TRBV6-6,TRBD2,few,TGTGCCAGCAGGCGGACTAGCGGGAACACCGGGGAGCTGTTTTTT,CASRRTSGNTGELFF
TRBJ1-1,TRBV28,NA,few,TGTGCCAGCAGCCCTCTCTACACTGAAGCTTTCTTT,CASSPLYTEAFF
TRBJ2-7,TRBV11-2,NA,NA,TGTGCCAGCAGCTTATGGGGAGTAGTTAGCTCCTACGAGCAGTACTTC,CASSLWGVVSSYEQYF
TRBJ1-2,TRBV29-1,NA,few,TGCAGCGTTGGACAGAGTCGAGGCTACACCTTC,CSVGQSRGYTF
TRBJ1-4,TRBV28,NA,NA,TGTGCCAGCAGTTTGAGGCAGAATAATGAAAAACTGTTTTTT,CASSLRQNNEKLFF
TRBJ1-4,TRBV2,TRBD1,NA,TGTGCCAGCAGTGAAGTTCAGGGGGCTAATGAAAAACTGTTTTTT,CASSEVQGANEKLFF
TRBJ1-2,TRBV4-1,NA,few,TGCGCCAGCAGCCACGGGGTGGGAGCTAACTATGGCTACACCTTC,CASSHGVGANYGYTF
TRBJ1-1,TRBV7-2,NA,NA,TGTGCCAGCAGCCTCGGACAGCAGAACACTGAAGCTTTCTTT,CASSLGQQNTEAFF
TRBJ2-1,TRBV29-1,NA,few,TGCAGCGCAAACTACAGGGACCCAGGGACCAATGAGCAGTTCTTC,CSANYRDPGTNEQFF
TRBJ2-3,TRBV9,NA,few,TGTGCCAGCAGCGTAGCCCCGACAGGATCTAGCACAGATACGCAGTATTTT,CASSVAPTGSSTDTQYF
TRBJ2-5,TRBV29-1,NA,NA,TGCAGCGTTGAGAGCGGAGGAGAGACCCAGTACTTC,CSVESGGETQYF
TRBJ2-1,TRBV5-1,NA,few,TGCGCCAGCAGCTCTTTAAAGAGCGGAGAAAAGAGTGAGCAGTTCTTC,CASSSLKSGEKSEQFF
TRBJ2-7,TRBV5-8,TRBD1,NA,TGTGCCAGCATCCAAGGGACAGGGCTGGGGGAGCAGTACTTC,CASIQGTGLGEQYF
TRBJ1-2,TRBV4-3,NA,NA,TGCGCCAGCAGCCAAGATTTGGAGATTAACTATGGCTACACCTTC,CASSQDLEINYGYTF
TRBJ1-6,TRBV30,TRBD1,few,TGTGCCTGGAGTGTCCACGGGACAGACTATAATTCACCCCTCCACTTT,CAWSVHGTDYNSPLHF
TRBJ2-2,TRBV6-1,TRBD2,few,TGTGCCAGCAGGGGACTAGCGTACTCCGGGGAGCTGTTTTTT,CASRGLAYSGELFF
TRBJ2-7,TRBV6-6,NA,NA,TGTGCCAGCAGTCCGACTCCCTACGAGCAGTACTTC,CASSPTPYEQYF
TRBJ1-2,TRBV6-5,TRBD1,NA,TGTGCCAGCAGTCAGACAGGGACTAACTATGGCTACACCTTC,CASSQTGTNYGYTF
TRBJ1-1,TRBV5-8,NA,few,TGTGCCAGCAGCTTGTCAGGGATGAACACTGAAGCTTTCTTT,CASSLSGMNTEAFF
TRBJ1-1,TRBV18,NA,few,TGTGCCAGCTCACCCTCCGGGTCGGGGGGGACTGAAGCTTTCTTT,CASSPSGSGGTEAFF
TRBJ1-4,TRBV7-2,NA,NA,TGTGCCAGCAGCTCCGGCGGTCAGGGAAATGAAAAACTGTTTTTT,CASSSGGQGNEKLFF